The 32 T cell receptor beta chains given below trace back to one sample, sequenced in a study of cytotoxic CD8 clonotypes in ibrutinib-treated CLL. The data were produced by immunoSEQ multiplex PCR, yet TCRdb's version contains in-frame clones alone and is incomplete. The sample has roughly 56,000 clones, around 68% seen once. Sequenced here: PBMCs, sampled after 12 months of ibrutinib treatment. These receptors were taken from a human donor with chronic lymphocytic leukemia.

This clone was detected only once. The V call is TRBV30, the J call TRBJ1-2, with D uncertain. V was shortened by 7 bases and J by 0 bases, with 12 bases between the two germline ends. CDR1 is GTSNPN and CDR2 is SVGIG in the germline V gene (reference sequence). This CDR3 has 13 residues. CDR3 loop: CASPDPTNYGYTF. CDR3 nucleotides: TGTGCCTCTCCGGACCCAACTAACTATGGCTACACCTTC.

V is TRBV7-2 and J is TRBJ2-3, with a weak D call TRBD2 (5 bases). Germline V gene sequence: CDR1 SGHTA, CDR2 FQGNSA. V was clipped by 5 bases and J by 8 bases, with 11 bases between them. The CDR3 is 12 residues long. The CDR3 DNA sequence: TGTGCCAGCAGCCTCCGTCGGGGTACGCAGTATTTT. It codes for CASSLRRGTQYF.

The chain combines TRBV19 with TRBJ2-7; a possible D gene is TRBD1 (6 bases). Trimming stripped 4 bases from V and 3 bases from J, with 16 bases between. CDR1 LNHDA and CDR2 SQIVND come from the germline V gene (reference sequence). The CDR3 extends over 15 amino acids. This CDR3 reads CASSKTGSRYYEQYF. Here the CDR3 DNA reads TGTGCCAGTAGTAAGACAGGTTCAAGGTACTACGAGCAGTACTTC.

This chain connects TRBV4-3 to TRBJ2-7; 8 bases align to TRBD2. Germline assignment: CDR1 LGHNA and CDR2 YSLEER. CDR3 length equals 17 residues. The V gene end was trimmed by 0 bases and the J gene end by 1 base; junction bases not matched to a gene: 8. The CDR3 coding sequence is TGCGCCAGCAGCCAAGAACACGGGGGGGCCCTTTCCTACGAGCAGTACTTC. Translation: CASSQEHGGALSYEQYF.

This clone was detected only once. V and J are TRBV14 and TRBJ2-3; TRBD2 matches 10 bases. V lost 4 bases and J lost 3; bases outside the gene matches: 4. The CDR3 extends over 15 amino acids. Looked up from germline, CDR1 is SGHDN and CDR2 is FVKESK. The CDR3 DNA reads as TGTGCCAGCAGCCTTCGGACTAGCGGAACAGATACGCAGTATTTT. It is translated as CASSLRTSGTDTQYF.

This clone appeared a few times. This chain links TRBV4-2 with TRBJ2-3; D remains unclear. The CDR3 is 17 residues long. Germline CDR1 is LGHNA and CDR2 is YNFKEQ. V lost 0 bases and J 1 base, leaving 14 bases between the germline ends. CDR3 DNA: TGTGCCAGCAGCCAAGAGTCGTGGGGAATGGGCACAGATACGCAGTATTTT. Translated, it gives CASSQESWGMGTDTQYF.

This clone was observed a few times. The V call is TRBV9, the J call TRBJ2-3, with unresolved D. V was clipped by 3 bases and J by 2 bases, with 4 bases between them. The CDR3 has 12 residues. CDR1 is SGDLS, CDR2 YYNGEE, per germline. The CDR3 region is CASSADTDTQYF. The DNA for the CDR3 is TGTGCCAGCAGCGCTGACACAGATACGCAGTATTTT.

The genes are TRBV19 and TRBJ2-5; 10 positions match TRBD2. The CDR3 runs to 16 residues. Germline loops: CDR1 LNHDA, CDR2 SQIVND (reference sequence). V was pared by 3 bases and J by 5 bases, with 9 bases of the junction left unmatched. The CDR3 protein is CASSISRGLAFETQYF. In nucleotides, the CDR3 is TGTGCCAGTAGTATCAGTAGGGGACTAGCGTTTGAGACCCAGTACTTC. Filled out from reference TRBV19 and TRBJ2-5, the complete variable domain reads DGGITQSPKYLFRKEGQNVTLSCEQNLNHDAMYWYRQDPGQGLRLIYYSQIVNDFQKGDIAEGYSVSREKKESFPLTVTSAQKNPTAFYLCASSISRGLAFETQYFGPGTRLLVL.

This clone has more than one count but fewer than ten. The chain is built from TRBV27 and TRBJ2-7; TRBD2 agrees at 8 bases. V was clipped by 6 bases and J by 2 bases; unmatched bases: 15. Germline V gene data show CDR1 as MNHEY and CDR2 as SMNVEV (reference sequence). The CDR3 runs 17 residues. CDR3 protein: CASSLILPSGPTYEQYF. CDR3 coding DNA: TGTGCCAGCAGCCTCATCCTCCCTAGCGGGCCGACCTACGAGCAGTACTTC.

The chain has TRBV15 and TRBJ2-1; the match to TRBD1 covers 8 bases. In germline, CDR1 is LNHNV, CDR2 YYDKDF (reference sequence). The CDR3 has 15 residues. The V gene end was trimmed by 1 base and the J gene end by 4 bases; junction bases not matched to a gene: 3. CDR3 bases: TGTGCCACCAGCAGAGGGGGACAGGCTTACAATGAGCAGTTCTTC. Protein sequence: CATSRGGQAYNEQFF. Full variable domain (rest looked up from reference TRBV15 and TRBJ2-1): DAMVIQNPRYQVTQFGKPVTLSCSQTLNHNVMYWYQQKSSQAPKLLFHYYDKDFNNEADTPDNFQSRRPNTSFCFLDIRSPGLGDTAMYLCATSRGGQAYNEQFFGPGTRLTVL.

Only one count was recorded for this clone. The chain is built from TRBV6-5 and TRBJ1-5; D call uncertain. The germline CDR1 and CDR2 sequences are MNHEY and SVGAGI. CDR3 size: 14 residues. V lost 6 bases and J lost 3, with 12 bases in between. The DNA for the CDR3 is TGTGCCAGCAGACGGTCAGGATTCAATCAGCCCCAGCATTTT. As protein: CASRRSGFNQPQHF.

CDR3 protein: CASSPRGVSLGTNEKLFF. Here the CDR3 DNA reads TGTGCCAGCTCACCTCGAGGAGTGTCCCTAGGGACTAATGAAAAACTGTTTTTT. V usage is TRBV18 and J usage is TRBJ1-4; D gene unclear. This CDR3 contains 18 residues. Germline V lookup: CDR1 KGHSH, CDR2 LQKENI. The V end was cut by 3 bases, the J end by 2 bases, with 19 bases between.

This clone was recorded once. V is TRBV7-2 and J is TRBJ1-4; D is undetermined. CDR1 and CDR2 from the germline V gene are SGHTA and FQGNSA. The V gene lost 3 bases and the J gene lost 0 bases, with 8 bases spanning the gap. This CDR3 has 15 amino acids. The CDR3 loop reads CASSLSGATNEKLFF. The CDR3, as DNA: TGTGCCAGCAGCTTGTCAGGTGCAACTAATGAAAAACTGTTTTTT.

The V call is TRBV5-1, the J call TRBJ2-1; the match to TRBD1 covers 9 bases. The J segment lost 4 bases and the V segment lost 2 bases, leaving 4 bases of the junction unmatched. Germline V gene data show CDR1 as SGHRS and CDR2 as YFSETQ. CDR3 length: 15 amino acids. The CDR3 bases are TGCGCCAGCAGCTTTGGGACAGGGAGGTACAATGAGCAGTTCTTC. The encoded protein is CASSFGTGRYNEQFF.

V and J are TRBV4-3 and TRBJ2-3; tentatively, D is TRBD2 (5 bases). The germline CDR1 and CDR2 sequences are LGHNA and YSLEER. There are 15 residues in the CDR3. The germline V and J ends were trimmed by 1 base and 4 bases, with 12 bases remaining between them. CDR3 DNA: TGCGCCAGCAGCCAAGGTTTGGAGGAGTCAGATACGCAGTATTTT. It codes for CASSQGLEESDTQYF.

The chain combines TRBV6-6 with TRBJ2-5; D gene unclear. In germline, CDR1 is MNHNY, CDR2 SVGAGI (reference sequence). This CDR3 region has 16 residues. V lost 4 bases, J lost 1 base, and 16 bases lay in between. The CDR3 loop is CASSSNVWAIQETQYF. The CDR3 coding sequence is TGTGCCAGCAGTTCAAATGTTTGGGCGATCCAAGAGACCCAGTACTTC.

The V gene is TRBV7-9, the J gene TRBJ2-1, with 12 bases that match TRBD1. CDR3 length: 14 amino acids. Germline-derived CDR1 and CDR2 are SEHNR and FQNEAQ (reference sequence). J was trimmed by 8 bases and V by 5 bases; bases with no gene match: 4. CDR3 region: CASSLGQGADEQFF. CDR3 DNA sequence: TGTGCCAGCAGCCTGGGACAGGGGGCCGATGAGCAGTTCTTC.

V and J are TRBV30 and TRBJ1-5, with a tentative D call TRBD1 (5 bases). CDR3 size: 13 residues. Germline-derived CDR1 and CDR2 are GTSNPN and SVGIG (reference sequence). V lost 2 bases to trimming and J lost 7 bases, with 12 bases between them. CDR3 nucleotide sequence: TGTGCCTGGAGTTTGGGGCTAGGCCAGCCCCAGCATTTT. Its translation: CAWSLGLGQPQHF.

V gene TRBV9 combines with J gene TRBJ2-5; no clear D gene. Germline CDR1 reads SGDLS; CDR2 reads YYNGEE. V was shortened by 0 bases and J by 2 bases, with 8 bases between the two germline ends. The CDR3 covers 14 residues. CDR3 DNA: TGTGCCAGCAGCGTAGCTCCGAGGCAAGAGACCCAGTACTTC. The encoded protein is CASSVAPRQETQYF.

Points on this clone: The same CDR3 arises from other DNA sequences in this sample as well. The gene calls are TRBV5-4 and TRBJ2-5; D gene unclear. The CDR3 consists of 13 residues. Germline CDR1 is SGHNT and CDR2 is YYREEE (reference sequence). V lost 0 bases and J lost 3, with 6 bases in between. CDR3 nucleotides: TGTGCCAGCAGCTTGGTGGGGAAAGAGACCCAGTACTTC. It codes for CASSLVGKETQYF. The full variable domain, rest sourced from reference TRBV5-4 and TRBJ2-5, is ETGVTQSPTHLIKTRGQQVTLRCSSQSGHNTVSWYQQALGQGPQFIFQYYREEENGRGNFPPRFSGLQFPNYSSELNVNALELDDSALYLCASSLVGKETQYFGPGTRLLVL.

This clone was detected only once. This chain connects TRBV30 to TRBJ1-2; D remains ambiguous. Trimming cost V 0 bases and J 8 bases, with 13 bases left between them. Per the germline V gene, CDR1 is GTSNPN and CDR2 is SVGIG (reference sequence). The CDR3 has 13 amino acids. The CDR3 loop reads CAWSVRWQEGYTF. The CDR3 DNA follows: TGTGCCTGGAGTGTACGGTGGCAAGAGGGCTACACCTTC.

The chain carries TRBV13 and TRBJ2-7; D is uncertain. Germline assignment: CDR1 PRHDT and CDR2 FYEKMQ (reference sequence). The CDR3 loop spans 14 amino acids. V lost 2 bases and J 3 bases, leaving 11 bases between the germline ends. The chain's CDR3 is CASSLSGSIYEQYF. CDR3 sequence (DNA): TGTGCCAGCAGCTTATCCGGCAGTATCTACGAGCAGTACTTC.

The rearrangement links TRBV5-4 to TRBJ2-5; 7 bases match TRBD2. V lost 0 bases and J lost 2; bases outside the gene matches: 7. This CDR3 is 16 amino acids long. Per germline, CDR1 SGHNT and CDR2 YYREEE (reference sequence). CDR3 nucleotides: TGTGCCAGCAGCTTGGAGGGGAGGGCCGGACAAGAGACCCAGTACTTC. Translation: CASSLEGRAGQETQYF.

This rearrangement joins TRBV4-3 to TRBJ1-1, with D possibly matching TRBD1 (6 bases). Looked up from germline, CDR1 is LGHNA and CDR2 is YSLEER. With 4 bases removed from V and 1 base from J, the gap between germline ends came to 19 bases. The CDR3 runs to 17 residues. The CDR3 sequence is CASSPRAQGLGNTEAFF. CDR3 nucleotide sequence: TGCGCCAGCAGCCCCCGGGCCCAGGGGTTGGGGAACACTGAAGCTTTCTTT.

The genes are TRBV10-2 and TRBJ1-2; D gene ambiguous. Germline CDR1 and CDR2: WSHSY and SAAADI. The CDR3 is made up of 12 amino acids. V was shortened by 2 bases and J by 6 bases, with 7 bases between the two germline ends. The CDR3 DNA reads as TGCGCCAGCAGTGAGAGGCTGGATGGCTACACCTTC. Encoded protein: CASSERLDGYTF.

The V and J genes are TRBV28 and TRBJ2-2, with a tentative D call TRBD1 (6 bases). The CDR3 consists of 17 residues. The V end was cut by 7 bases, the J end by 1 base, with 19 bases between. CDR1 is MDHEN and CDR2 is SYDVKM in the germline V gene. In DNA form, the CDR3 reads TGTGCCAGCATAACAGGGATCGGACACAGGAACACCGGGGAGCTGTTTTTT. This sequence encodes CASITGIGHRNTGELFF.

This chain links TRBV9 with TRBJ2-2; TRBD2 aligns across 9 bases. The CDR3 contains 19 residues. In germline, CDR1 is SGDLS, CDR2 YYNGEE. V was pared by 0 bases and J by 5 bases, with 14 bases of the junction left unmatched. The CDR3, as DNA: TGTGCCAGCAGCGTAGTCCCGGGGGGGTCTAGCGGGAAGACCGGGGAGCTGTTTTTT. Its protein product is CASSVVPGGSSGKTGELFF.

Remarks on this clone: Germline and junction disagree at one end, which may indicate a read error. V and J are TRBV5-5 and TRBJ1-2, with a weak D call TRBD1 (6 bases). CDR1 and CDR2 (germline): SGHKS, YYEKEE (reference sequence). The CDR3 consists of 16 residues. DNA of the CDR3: TGTGCCAGCCGCTTACTCGAAGGACAGCTTAACTATGGCTACACCTTC. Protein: CASRLLEGQLNYGYTF.

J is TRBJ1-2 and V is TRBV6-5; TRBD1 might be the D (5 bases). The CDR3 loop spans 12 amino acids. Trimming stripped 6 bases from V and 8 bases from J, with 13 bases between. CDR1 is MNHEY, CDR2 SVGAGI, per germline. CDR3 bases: TGTGCCAGCAGAAAAGCAGCAGGGGGCTACACCTTC. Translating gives CASRKAAGGYTF.

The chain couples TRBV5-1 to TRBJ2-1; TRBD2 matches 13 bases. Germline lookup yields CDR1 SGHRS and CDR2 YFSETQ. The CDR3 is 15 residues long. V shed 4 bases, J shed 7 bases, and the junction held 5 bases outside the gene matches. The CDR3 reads CASSPGLAGANEQFF. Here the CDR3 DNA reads TGCGCCAGCAGCCCAGGACTAGCGGGGGCAAATGAGCAGTTCTTC.

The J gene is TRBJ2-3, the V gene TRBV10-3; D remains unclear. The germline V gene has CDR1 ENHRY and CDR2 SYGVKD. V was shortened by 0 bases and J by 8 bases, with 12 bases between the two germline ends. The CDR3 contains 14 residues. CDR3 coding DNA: TGTGCCATCAGTGAGTCCCCTAGGAAGGGTACGCAGTATTTT. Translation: CAISESPRKGTQYF.

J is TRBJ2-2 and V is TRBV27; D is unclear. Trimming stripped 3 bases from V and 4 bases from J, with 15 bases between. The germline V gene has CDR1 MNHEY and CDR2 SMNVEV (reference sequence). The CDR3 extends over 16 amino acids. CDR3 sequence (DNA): TGTGCCAGCAGTTTTGTTCCCCTAGTGGGCACCGGGGAGCTGTTTTTT. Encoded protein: CASSFVPLVGTGELFF.